These T cell receptor beta chains were read from a single sample in a study of blood T cells in healthy people across ages. TCRdb recomputed calls from the 5' RACE reads with MiXCR, one row per CDR3 protein. The sample yields approximately 1.5 million distinct CDR3 sequences, around 40% seen once. The source material was blood. The receptors derive from a woman under 30 in good health. CDR3s leave out the opening cysteine and the closing phenylalanine or tryptophan. The listing skips clone size in some rows; elsewhere it reads once, few, many or a size class.

CDR3aa: ASSYAADYGYT; v_gene: TRBV12-3/TRBV12-4; j_gene: TRBJ1-2; len: 11; abundance: NA
CDR3aa: ASSHPGTGWNGYT; v_gene: TRBV4-3; j_gene: TRBJ1-2; len: 13; abundance: few
CDR3aa: SVAGRGPRTEAF; v_gene: TRBV29-1; j_gene: TRBJ1-1; len: 12; abundance: NA
CDR3aa: ASKIGGGDTDTQY; v_gene: TRBV10-2; j_gene: TRBJ2-3; len: 13; abundance: NA
CDR3aa: ASSLDQVEAF; v_gene: TRBV5-1; j_gene: TRBJ1-1; len: 10; abundance: NA
CDR3aa: ASSLVATSSHEQY; v_gene: TRBV7-2; j_gene: TRBJ2-7; len: 13; abundance: once
CDR3aa: ASRTTDSGANVLT; v_gene: TRBV12-3/TRBV12-4; j_gene: TRBJ2-6; len: 13; abundance: NA
CDR3aa: SASKAATSYEQY; v_gene: TRBV20-1; j_gene: TRBJ2-7; len: 12; abundance: few
CDR3aa: ASSTQRELYNEQY; v_gene: TRBV11-1; j_gene: NA; len: 13; abundance: NA
CDR3aa: ASSPRQAWGYT; v_gene: TRBV6-6; j_gene: TRBJ1-2; len: 11; abundance: few
CDR3aa: ASSLHPGPNTEAF; v_gene: TRBV5-1; j_gene: TRBJ1-1; len: 13; abundance: NA
CDR3aa: SAGPGGYEQY; v_gene: TRBV20-1; j_gene: TRBJ2-7; len: 10; abundance: NA
CDR3aa: SPGPLGNTEAF; v_gene: TRBV29-1; j_gene: TRBJ1-1; len: 11; abundance: NA
CDR3aa: ASSLGTSYGYT; v_gene: TRBV4-2; j_gene: TRBJ1-2; len: 11; abundance: NA
CDR3aa: ASRPDSHSTDTQY; v_gene: TRBV5-1; j_gene: TRBJ2-3; len: 13; abundance: few
CDR3aa: ASSSLGTDNEQF; v_gene: TRBV28; j_gene: TRBJ2-1; len: 12; abundance: few
CDR3aa: ASSLRLAGADNEQY; v_gene: TRBV12-3/TRBV12-4; j_gene: NA; len: 14; abundance: NA
CDR3aa: ASSIRGHEGPQH; v_gene: TRBV19; j_gene: TRBJ1-5; len: 12; abundance: NA
CDR3aa: SVAGTGGEQY; v_gene: TRBV29-1; j_gene: TRBJ2-7; len: 10; abundance: few
CDR3aa: ASSDTPQGAKNIQY; v_gene: TRBV6-5; j_gene: TRBJ2-4; len: 14; abundance: NA
CDR3aa: ASRISGGGSYEQY; v_gene: TRBV12-3/TRBV12-4; j_gene: TRBJ2-7; len: 13; abundance: many
CDR3aa: ASSSVAGVNQPQH; v_gene: TRBV27; j_gene: TRBJ1-5; len: 13; abundance: few
CDR3aa: SVSVDEQF; v_gene: TRBV29-1; j_gene: TRBJ2-1; len: 8; abundance: NA
CDR3aa: ASSQGVGGWPQH; v_gene: TRBV4-3; j_gene: TRBJ1-5; len: 12; abundance: few
CDR3aa: ASSLAIGTEAF; v_gene: TRBV7-2; j_gene: TRBJ1-1; len: 11; abundance: few
CDR3aa: ASKIGVTQY; v_gene: TRBV5-5; j_gene: TRBJ2-3; len: 9; abundance: many
CDR3aa: SSGPRLAGNEQF; v_gene: TRBV29-1; j_gene: TRBJ2-1; len: 12; abundance: many
CDR3aa: SVEGVGITGELF; v_gene: TRBV29-1; j_gene: TRBJ2-2; len: 12; abundance: NA
CDR3aa: ASCDRGSTDTQY; v_gene: TRBV19; j_gene: TRBJ2-3; len: 12; abundance: NA
CDR3aa: ASSLLGPQYQETQF; v_gene: TRBV7-2; j_gene: NA; len: 14; abundance: NA
CDR3aa: ASSFLAGGSYNEQY; v_gene: TRBV7-6; j_gene: TRBJ2-7; len: 14; abundance: NA
CDR3aa: ATSDPDRVNEQF; v_gene: TRBV24-1; j_gene: TRBJ2-1; len: 12; abundance: NA
CDR3aa: ASSSIARGLYGYT; v_gene: TRBV9; j_gene: TRBJ1-2; len: 13; abundance: NA